The 25 T cell receptor beta chains in this list originate from one sample, sequenced in a study of blood T cell repertoires in COVID-19. The protocol was immunoSEQ multiplex PCR, while the TCRdb copy is restricted to in-frame clones and leaves out a portion. The sample lists about 150,000 clones, 80% to 90% occurring once. Sequenced material: peripheral blood. The source of these receptors is a woman aged 40 to 49 with acute or convalescent COVID-19.

The chain links TRBV6-5 to TRBJ2-1, with D maybe TRBD2 (6 bases). CDR1 MNHEY and CDR2 SVGAGI come from the germline V gene. The CDR3 sequence is 14 residues long. Trimming took 5 bases from V and 6 from J, leaving 14 bases between them. In DNA form, the CDR3 reads TGTGCCAGCAGTCCTGTTACCGGGGGCAATGAGCAGTTCTTC. As protein: CASSPVTGGNEQFF.

The chain joins TRBV14 to TRBJ2-1, with 12 bases lining up with TRBD2. J lost 4 bases, V lost 5 bases, and 6 bases had no gene match. CDR1 is SGHDN, CDR2 FVKESK, per germline. The CDR3 has 16 residues. This chain's CDR3 is CASSFTSGRIYNEQFF. In DNA form, the CDR3 reads TGTGCCAGCAGCTTCACTAGCGGGAGGATTTACAATGAGCAGTTCTTC.

This clone was seen a single time. This chain connects TRBV27 to TRBJ1-2; D is unclear. Germline CDR1 MNHEY, CDR2 SMNVEV (reference sequence). V lost 8 bases to trimming and J lost 1 base, with 8 bases between them. The CDR3 spans 12 residues. DNA of the CDR3: TGTGCCAGCTTCGGGATTAACTATGGCTACACCTTC. Amino acids: CASFGINYGYTF.

This clone was seen a single time. The gene calls are TRBV7-3 and TRBJ1-2; D is possibly TRBD1 (5 bases). Trimming took 2 bases from V and 4 from J, leaving 8 bases between them. The CDR3 spans 13 residues. The germline V gene encodes CDR1 SGHTA and CDR2 FQGTGA. In DNA, the CDR3 is TGTGCCAGCAGCTTATCCGGGGGCTATGGCTACACCTTC. As protein: CASSLSGGYGYTF.

V gene TRBV7-3 combines with J gene TRBJ2-1; possibly TRBD1 for D (6 bases). CDR3 length equals 16 residues. CDR1 is SGHTA and CDR2 is FQGTGA in the germline V gene. V was pared by 0 bases and J by 3 bases, with 12 bases between. In DNA, the CDR3 is TGTGCCAGCAGCTTAACAGGAGCAGGGGTCTACAATGAGCAGTTCTTC. This gives the protein CASSLTGAGVYNEQFF.

The chain couples TRBV7-3 to TRBJ2-1; 15 positions match TRBD2. The CDR3 has 17 amino acids. The junction had 4 bases not matched to a gene; V was cut back by 5 bases and J by 2 bases. Germline V gene sequence: CDR1 SGHTA, CDR2 FQGTGA. CDR3 loop: CASSPRTSGRAYNEQFF. The CDR3 nucleotides read TGTGCCAGCAGCCCCCGGACTAGCGGGAGGGCCTACAATGAGCAGTTCTTC.

The CDR3 bases are TGTGCCTGGTCATCGACTTATGGCTACACCTTC. This codes for CAWSSTYGYTF. The rearrangement links TRBV30 to TRBJ1-2; unclear D gene. Germline V gene lookup returns CDR1 GTSNPN and CDR2 SVGIG (reference sequence). The V end lost 5 bases, the J end lost 5 bases, and 9 bases lay between the germline ends. The CDR3 totals 11 residues.

The chain combines TRBV11-1 with TRBJ2-7; D possibly corresponds to TRBD1 (5 bases). The CDR3 is 15 amino acids. Germline values: CDR1 SGHAT, CDR2 FQDESV (reference sequence). The V end lost 2 bases, the J end lost 1 base, and 12 bases lay between the germline ends. CDR3 sequence: CASSLKRQGSYEQYF. The CDR3 nucleotides read TGTGCCAGCAGCTTAAAGAGGCAGGGATCCTACGAGCAGTACTTC.

The gene calls are TRBV5-1 and TRBJ2-7; TRBD1 matches at 8 bases. Germline CDR1 SGHRS, CDR2 YFSETQ. CDR3 length equals 15 residues. V shed 1 base and J 2 bases; nucleotides not matched to a gene: 5. CDR3 sequence: CASSLQGQETYEQYF. The CDR3 DNA reads TGCGCCAGCAGCTTGCAGGGACAGGAGACCTACGAGCAGTACTTC.

V and J are TRBV27 and TRBJ2-3, with D tentatively TRBD1 (6 bases). Trimming removed 7 bases at V and 2 bases at J, with 19 bases between. The CDR3 has 16 amino acids. Germline V lookup: CDR1 MNHEY, CDR2 SMNVEV (reference sequence). CDR3 region: CASKDRTAAFTDTQYF. In DNA form, the CDR3 reads TGTGCCAGCAAAGATAGGACAGCAGCATTCACAGATACGCAGTATTTT.

The chain carries TRBV27 and TRBJ1-2; D is possibly TRBD1 (6 bases). This CDR3 region has 11 residues. Germline V gives CDR1 MNHEY, CDR2 SMNVEV (reference sequence). Deletions cut 5 bases from V and 8 bases from J, with 9 bases between. This chain's CDR3 is CASSQGSGYTF. The CDR3 bases are TGTGCCAGCAGTCAGGGGAGCGGCTACACCTTC.

The gene calls are TRBV27 and TRBJ1-3, with D tentatively TRBD1 (6 bases). Germline V gives CDR1 MNHEY, CDR2 SMNVEV (reference sequence). V shed 6 bases and J shed 2 bases, with 17 bases lying between them. This CDR3 spans 16 amino acids. The CDR3, as DNA: TGTGCCAGCAGCGACAGGCGGCTGGGGGCTGGAAACACCATATATTTT. Its translation is CASSDRRLGAGNTIYF.

V and J are TRBV20-1 and TRBJ2-1; D unclear. In germline, CDR1 is DFQATT, CDR2 SNEGSKA (reference sequence). Trimming shortened V by 3 bases and J by 0 bases, and 12 bases separated the two germline ends. The CDR3 is made up of 15 amino acids. The CDR3 region is CSASTARSSYNEQFF. The DNA for the CDR3 is TGCAGTGCTAGTACGGCTAGAAGCTCCTACAATGAGCAGTTCTTC.

The chain's CDR3 is CASSLGQDPPLHF. The CDR3 DNA is TGTGCCAGCAGTCTCGGACAGGATCCACCCCTCCACTTT. The chain combines TRBV12-3 or TRBV12-4 with TRBJ1-6, with 7 positions matching TRBD1. Unmatched junction bases numbered 6, after V lost 5 bases and J lost 11 bases. The CDR3 totals 13 residues.

The chain carries TRBV25-1 and TRBJ2-1; D is possibly TRBD2 (6 bases). CDR1 is MGHDK, CDR2 SYGVNS, per germline. The CDR3 loop spans 11 amino acids. Deletions cut 6 bases from V and 9 bases from J, with 9 bases between. The CDR3 protein is CASRLAAEQFF. The CDR3 coding sequence is TGTGCCAGCAGATTAGCGGCTGAGCAGTTCTTC.

The chain has TRBV28 and TRBJ1-4; 7 bases agree with TRBD1. After removal of 6 bases from V and 7 bases from J, the junction contained 8 bases not matched to a gene. The germline V gene has CDR1 MDHEN and CDR2 SYDVKM. The CDR3 sequence is 14 residues long. CDR3 in DNA: TGTGCCAGCAGCCGTACAGGGGTCTCTGAAAAACTGTTTTTT. Its protein product is CASSRTGVSEKLFF.

The J gene is TRBJ1-3, the V gene TRBV6-5; a weak D match, TRBD1 (6 bases). This CDR3 spans 15 amino acids. V was shortened by 5 bases and J by 8 bases, with 19 bases between the two germline ends. Germline values: CDR1 MNHEY, CDR2 SVGAGI. The CDR3 reads CASSTMTGPKDTIYF. The DNA for the CDR3 is TGTGCCAGCAGTACCATGACAGGCCCCAAGGACACCATATATTTT.

The chain has TRBV5-8 and TRBJ1-4; weak D call: TRBD1 (6 bases). The germline CDR1 and CDR2 sequences are SGHTS and YDEGEE. V was cut by 5 bases and J by 4 bases, with 18 bases left in between. This CDR3 has 16 residues. CDR3: CASSHKVDSLNEKLFF. In DNA form, the CDR3 reads TGTGCCAGCAGTCATAAAGTGGACAGCCTTAATGAAAAACTGTTTTTT.

V gene TRBV9 combines with J gene TRBJ2-7; 7 bases match TRBD2. The CDR3 covers 16 residues. CDR1 is SGDLS, CDR2 YYNGEE, per germline. The J segment lost 4 bases and the V segment lost 0 bases, leaving 10 bases of the junction unmatched. CDR3 bases: TGTGCCAGCAGCGTAGAGCCTAGCGGACCAGAATACGAGCAGTACTTC. This gives the protein CASSVEPSGPEYEQYF.

The rearrangement joins TRBV11-3 to TRBJ2-5, with a weak D call TRBD2 (5 bases). V dropped 1 base and J dropped 5 bases, with 11 bases sitting between them. The CDR3 totals 14 residues. Germline V lookup: CDR1 SGHNT, CDR2 YENEEA. As DNA, the CDR3 is TGTGCCAGCAGCTTAGCTGAGGGCTGGGAGACCCAGTACTTC. The encoded protein is CASSLAEGWETQYF.

The chain combines TRBV11-3 with TRBJ2-5, with D possibly TRBD1 on 6 matching bases. Germline V lookup: CDR1 SGHNT, CDR2 YENEEA. This CDR3 is 15 amino acids long. V was shortened by 4 bases and J by 2 bases, with 14 bases between the two germline ends. This chain's CDR3 is CASSYDGTIQETQYF. The CDR3 region has the DNA TGTGCCAGCAGCTACGACGGGACAATTCAAGAGACCCAGTACTTC.

In this sample, this clone turned up a few times. The chain employs TRBV9 and TRBJ2-7; TRBD1 is a possible D gene (5 bases). Germline CDR1 and CDR2: SGDLS and YYNGEE. With 1 base removed from V and 9 bases from J, the gap between germline ends came to 17 bases. There are 14 residues in the CDR3. CDR3 nucleotide sequence: TGTGCCAGCAGCGTAACCTTCGACAGAACGGGGCAGTACTTC. It translates to CASSVTFDRTGQYF.

This chain links TRBV7-9 with TRBJ2-7, with 13 bases aligning to TRBD2. Per the germline V gene, CDR1 is SEHNR and CDR2 is FQNEAQ (reference sequence). The CDR3 covers 18 residues. V dropped 2 bases and J dropped 3; count of bases not matched to a gene: 10. The CDR3 DNA sequence: TGTGCCAGCAGCTTATTGGCGGGACTAGCGGGAAGTAACTACGAGCAGTACTTC. Encoded protein: CASSLLAGLAGSNYEQYF.

The chain employs TRBV7-9 and TRBJ2-7; 7 bases are shared with TRBD1. The CDR3 has 14 residues. Germline CDR1 and CDR2: SEHNR and FQNEAQ (reference sequence). V lost 5 bases and J lost 6; bases outside the gene matches: 10. The CDR3 is CASSIRGPGGEQYF. The CDR3 bases are TGTGCCAGCAGCATCCGAGGGCCAGGGGGCGAGCAGTACTTC.

This clone was recorded once. V gene TRBV4-1 combines with J gene TRBJ2-7; 9 nucleotides align to TRBD2. The V gene end was trimmed by 1 base and the J gene end by 4 bases; junction bases not matched to a gene: 5. Germline loops: CDR1 MGHRA, CDR2 YSYEKL. The CDR3 spans 15 residues. CDR3 region: CASSQVAGEVYEQYF. In DNA form, the CDR3 reads TGCGCCAGCAGCCAAGTAGCGGGAGAGGTGTACGAGCAGTACTTC.